This TCR beta chain was identified during a study of T cell responses to AZD1222 COVID-19 vaccine. After removal of 4 bases from V and 6 bases from J, the junction contained 6 bases not matched to a gene. This CDR3 spans 13 amino acids. CDR1 SGHRS and CDR2 YFSETQ come from the germline V gene. Sequencing used immunoSEQ multiplex PCR; TCRdb keeps in-frame clones, though not all of them. The sample has about 110,000 clones, approximately 91% seen once; the top ten hold approximately 7.9%. The TCR comes from an adult in good health. Sequenced material: peripheral blood, taken on day 0 of AZD1222 vaccination. The J gene is TRBJ1-1, the V gene TRBV5-1, with 7 bases lining up with TRBD1. The CDR3 reads CASSRQGDAEAFF. In nucleotides, the CDR3 is TGCGCCAGCAGCCGTCAGGGGGACGCTGAAGCTTTCTTT.